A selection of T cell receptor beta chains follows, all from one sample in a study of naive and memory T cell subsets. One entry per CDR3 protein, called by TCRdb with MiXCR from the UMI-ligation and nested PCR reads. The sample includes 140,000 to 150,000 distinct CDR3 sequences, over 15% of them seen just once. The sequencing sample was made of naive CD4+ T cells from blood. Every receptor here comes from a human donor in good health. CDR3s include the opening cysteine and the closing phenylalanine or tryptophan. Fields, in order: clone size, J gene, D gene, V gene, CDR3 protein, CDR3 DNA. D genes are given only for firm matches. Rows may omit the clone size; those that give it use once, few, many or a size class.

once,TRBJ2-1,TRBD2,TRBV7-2,CASSSSARSGGVDEQFF,TGTGCCAGCAGCTCGAGCGCAAGAAGCGGGGGAGTCGATGAGCAGTTCTTC
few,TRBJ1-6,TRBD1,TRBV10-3,CAISVAAGTGPSSYNSPLHF,TGTGCCATCAGTGTCGCAGCCGGGACAGGGCCGAGCTCCTATAATTCACCCCTCCACTTT
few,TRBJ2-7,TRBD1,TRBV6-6,CASRLDRGAEQYF,TGTGCCAGCAGACTAGACAGGGGAGCCGAGCAGTACTTC
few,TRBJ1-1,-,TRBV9,CASSVEANTEAFF,TGTGCCAGCAGCGTAGAGGCGAACACTGAAGCTTTCTTT
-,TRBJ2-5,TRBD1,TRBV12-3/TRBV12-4,CASSQHLPGQGKTQYF,TGTGCCAGCAGCCAACACCTGCCGGGACAGGGAAAGACCCAGTACTTC
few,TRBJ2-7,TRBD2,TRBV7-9,CASSLVSGRADEQYF,TGTGCCAGCAGCTTAGTTAGCGGGAGGGCCGACGAGCAGTACTTC
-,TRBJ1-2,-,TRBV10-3,CAITPQTGRLYGYTF,TGTGCCATCACCCCCCAAACAGGCCGCCTCTATGGCTACACCTTC
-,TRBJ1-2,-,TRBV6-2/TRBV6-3,CASSRRGGYTF,TGTGCCAGCAGCCGACGGGGTGGCTACACCTTC
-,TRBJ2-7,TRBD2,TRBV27,CASSREGTYEQYF,TGTGCCAGCAGTCGGGAGGGAACCTACGAGCAGTACTTC
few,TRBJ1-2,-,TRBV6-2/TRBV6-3,CAINGGEGRGYTF,TGTGCCATCAACGGGGGCGAGGGTCGAGGCTACACCTTC
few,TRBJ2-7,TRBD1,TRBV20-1,CSARDLRTGVREQYF,TGCAGTGCTAGAGATCTGCGGACAGGGGTTCGAGAGCAGTACTTC
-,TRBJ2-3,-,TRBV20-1,CSASSHNRGWTDTQYF,TGCAGTGCCTCCAGCCACAATAGGGGATGGACAGATACGCAGTATTTT
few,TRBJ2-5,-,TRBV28,CASSLPTFQETQYF,TGTGCCAGCAGTTTACCCACTTTCCAAGAGACCCAGTACTTC
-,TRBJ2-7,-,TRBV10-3,CAISEGRPSYEQYF,TGTGCCATCAGTGAGGGCAGGCCCTCCTACGAGCAGTACTTC
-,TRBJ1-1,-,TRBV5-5,CASSFPNTEAFF,TGTGCCAGCAGCTTTCCCAACACTGAAGCTTTCTTT
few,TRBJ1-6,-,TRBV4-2,CASSQDGDNSPLHF,TGTGCCAGCAGCCAAGACGGTGATAATTCACCCCTCCACTTT
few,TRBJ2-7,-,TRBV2,CASARGAGSNEQYF,TGTGCCAGCGCCCGGGGAGCGGGTTCCAACGAGCAGTACTTC
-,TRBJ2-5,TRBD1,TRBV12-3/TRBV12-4,CASSRPTGAKETQYF,TGTGCCAGCAGTCGTCCAACAGGGGCTAAAGAGACCCAGTACTTC
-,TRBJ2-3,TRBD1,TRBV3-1,CASSLRDRDTDTQYF,TGTGCCAGCAGCCTCCGGGACAGGGACACAGATACGCAGTATTTT
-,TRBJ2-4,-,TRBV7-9,CASSLRGLAKNIQYF,TGTGCCAGCAGCTTACGTGGGCTAGCCAAAAACATTCAGTACTTC
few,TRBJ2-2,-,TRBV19,CASSSLGDTGELFF,TGTGCCAGTAGTTCTCTGGGGGACACCGGGGAGCTGTTTTTT
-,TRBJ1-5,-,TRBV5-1,CASSLDGTNQPQHF,TGCGCCAGCAGCTTGGACGGCACCAATCAGCCCCAGCATTTT
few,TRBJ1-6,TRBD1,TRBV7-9,CASSTGQAENSPLHF,TGTGCCAGCAGCACCGGACAGGCAGAGAATTCACCCCTCCACTTT
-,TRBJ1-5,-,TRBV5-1,CASSLSEFGNQPQHF,TGCGCCAGCAGCTTGTCTGAGTTCGGCAATCAGCCCCAGCATTTT
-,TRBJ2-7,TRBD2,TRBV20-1,CSARHWTSGRDEQYF,TGCAGTGCTAGACACTGGACTAGCGGGAGGGACGAGCAGTACTTC
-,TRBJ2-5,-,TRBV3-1,CASSRVSGLGTQYF,TGTGCCAGCAGCCGGGTTAGCGGCCTGGGGACCCAGTACTTC
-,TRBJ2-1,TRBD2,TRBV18,CASSPPFAGGYNEQFF,TGTGCCAGCTCACCACCTTTTGCGGGAGGATACAATGAGCAGTTCTTC